These 12 T cell receptor beta chains were all obtained from the same sample, sequenced in a study of Ad26.COV2.S vaccination and SARS-CoV-2 variants. Noted treatment: around 19 received Ad26.COV2.S at low or high dose, single or two shots; a few received placebo; per-sample allocation not given. Samples came from day 63 after the first vaccine or placebo injection. The method was immunoSEQ multiplex PCR; TCRdb's version includes in-frame clones alone and lacks a portion of them. The data contain approximately 500,000 clones, approximately 90% of them singletons. Sequenced here: peripheral blood, sampled in a trial of Ad26.COV2.S vaccine versus placebo. The receptors derive from a person between 18 and 65 years old who received the Ad26.COV2.S COVID-19 vaccine or a placebo.

The chain employs TRBV5-1 and TRBJ2-5; TRBD2 matches 10 bases. The CDR3 has 16 residues. V lost 0 bases, J lost 3 bases, and 5 bases stayed unmatched. Per germline, CDR1 SGHRS and CDR2 YFSETQ. This chain's CDR3 is CASSLVASGREETQYF. The DNA for the CDR3 is TGCGCCAGCAGCTTGGTGGCTAGCGGGAGAGAAGAGACCCAGTACTTC.

The chain couples TRBV2 to TRBJ1-1, with D perhaps matching TRBD1 (6 bases). Germline V lookup: CDR1 SNHLY, CDR2 FYNNEI. The ends were cut back, 11 bases at V and 1 base at J, with 17 bases in the middle. The CDR3 spans 14 residues. The CDR3 DNA reads as TGTGCCGGAAATTCTCAGGGGACGAACACTGAAGCTTTCTTT. Amino acid sequence: CAGNSQGTNTEAFF.

This chain uses TRBV28 with TRBJ1-1; tentative D call: TRBD1 (6 bases). V was shortened by 6 bases and J by 4 bases, with 12 bases between the two germline ends. CDR3 length equals 13 residues. Germline loops: CDR1 MDHEN, CDR2 SYDVKM. This CDR3 is CASSSGGRTEAFF. CDR3 bases: TGTGCCAGCAGCAGCGGGGGGCGCACTGAAGCTTTCTTT.

This chain uses TRBV9 with TRBJ2-1, with TRBD1 identical over 7 bases. Per the germline V gene, CDR1 is SGDLS and CDR2 is YYNGEE. V lost 3 bases, J lost 6 bases, and 12 bases stayed unmatched. This CDR3 contains 16 residues. In DNA form, the CDR3 reads TGTGCCAGCAGCGCGTTGACAGGGCGGTTGGGCAATGAGCAGTTCTTC. This sequence encodes CASSALTGRLGNEQFF.

The rearrangement joins TRBV7-9 to TRBJ1-1; TRBD1 is a possible D gene (5 bases). Germline V CDR1 and CDR2: SEHNR, FQNEAQ (reference sequence). The CDR3 has 15 residues. The V gene lost 7 bases and the J gene lost 1 base, with 16 bases spanning the gap. DNA for the CDR3: TGTGCCAGCATCCATCGGGGTGGGGGGAACACTGAAGCTTTCTTT. Translated, it gives CASIHRGGGNTEAFF. Supplemented by reference TRBV7-9 and TRBJ1-1, the full variable domain reads DTGVSQNPRHKITKRGQNVTFRCDPISEHNRLYWYRQTLGQGPEFLTYFQNEAQLEKSRLLSDRFSAERPKGSFSTLEIQRTEQGDSAMYLCASIHRGGGNTEAFFGQGTRLTVV.

The chain employs TRBV5-1 and TRBJ1-2; 7 bases line up with TRBD1. Germline values: CDR1 SGHRS, CDR2 YFSETQ. The CDR3 covers 14 residues. Trimming removed 5 bases from V and 7 bases from J; junction bases left unmatched: 11. This CDR3 reads CASRGETGVGGYTF. CDR3 nucleotides: TGCGCCAGCAGGGGGGAAACAGGGGTTGGTGGCTACACCTTC.

Only a few counts were recorded for this clone. V and J are TRBV4-3 and TRBJ1-2; tentatively, D is TRBD1 (6 bases). CDR1 is LGHNA and CDR2 is YSLEER in the germline V gene. The CDR3 length is 13 residues. V lost 2 bases, J lost 7 bases, and 11 bases lay in between. The CDR3: CASSQTLTGGYTF. CDR3 bases: TGCGCCAGCAGCCAAACTTTGACAGGTGGCTACACCTTC.

The sample holds a few counts of this clone. The rearrangement joins TRBV19 to TRBJ2-6, with D hard to call. The CDR3 runs 14 residues. Trimming stripped 5 bases from V and 4 bases from J, with 9 bases between. From germline, CDR1 is LNHDA and CDR2 SQIVND (reference sequence). The chain's CDR3 is CASSYQTGANVLTF. CDR3 nucleotide sequence: TGTGCCAGTAGTTACCAGACAGGGGCCAACGTCCTGACTTTC.

The V call is TRBV27, the J call TRBJ1-5, with 8 bases identical to TRBD1. The trim removed 5 bases at V and 7 bases at J, leaving 4 bases unmatched. Per the germline V gene, CDR1 is MNHEY and CDR2 is SMNVEV (reference sequence). The CDR3 spans 13 residues. This chain's CDR3 is CASSDRGVQPQHF. As DNA, the CDR3 is TGTGCCAGCAGTGACAGGGGAGTGCAGCCCCAGCATTTT.

This clone was observed a handful of times. J is TRBJ1-1 and V is TRBV2, with D perhaps matching TRBD1 (5 bases). With 4 bases removed from V and 1 base from J, the gap between germline ends came to 10 bases. This CDR3 spans 14 amino acids. Germline V gene sequence: CDR1 SNHLY, CDR2 FYNNEI. In nucleotides, the CDR3 is TGTGCCAGCAGTGCGTGGGGCTCGAACACTGAAGCTTTCTTT. The encoded protein is CASSAWGSNTEAFF.

This chain joins TRBV5-1 and TRBJ2-2; D remains unclear. V shed 5 bases and J shed 1 base, with 6 bases lying between them. The CDR3 sequence is 13 residues long. Germline loops: CDR1 SGHRS, CDR2 YFSETQ. The CDR3: CASRQRNTGELFF. The CDR3, as DNA: TGCGCCAGCAGGCAGAGGAACACCGGGGAGCTGTTTTTT.

The chain is built from TRBV28 and TRBJ2-7, with TRBD2 identical over 7 bases. The CDR3 is made up of 11 amino acids. The germline gives CDR1 MDHEN, CDR2 SYDVKM. The trim removed 6 bases at V and 7 bases at J, leaving 3 bases unmatched. DNA for the CDR3: TGTGCCAGCAGCTCCGGGGGGGAGCAGTACTTC. It is translated as CASSSGGEQYF.